This TCR beta chain originates from a study of cytomegalovirus exposure and HLA in healthy donors. Whole-study findings and limits: A later analysis reportedly found fewer N-insertions in an Asian-associated ancestry cluster than the approximately 660-donor mean.

As concerns this clone: Its matching antigen is unknown.

13 Jbeta primers and 60 Vbeta primers were used for the PCR. The repertoire was sequenced with immunoSEQ multiplex PCR; TCRdb's copy has only in-frame clones and lacks some. The table includes over 85,000 clones, under 80% detected once. This CDR3 has 15 residues. Germline CDR1 LNHDA, CDR2 SQIVND (reference sequence). V was pared by 6 bases and J by 2 bases, with 4 bases of the junction left unmatched. The study sampled nominally healthy donors, though unrecorded immune exposures were likely. This chain links TRBV19 with TRBJ2-6, with 7 bases identical to TRBD1. Sequencing used PBMCs. This TCR was recovered from a man aged 35 to 55 in good health and CMV-seronegative. The CDR3, as DNA: TGTGCCAGTAGCCCTGACAGGGCTGGGGCCAACGTCCTGACTTTC. Protein product: CASSPDRAGANVLTF. Using reference TRBV19 and TRBJ2-6 for the parts outside the CDR3, the full variable domain is DGGITQSPKYLFRKEGQNVTLSCEQNLNHDAMYWYRQDPGQGLRLIYYSQIVNDFQKGDIAEGYSVSREKKESFPLTVTSAQKNPTAFYLCASSPDRAGANVLTFGAGSRLTVL.